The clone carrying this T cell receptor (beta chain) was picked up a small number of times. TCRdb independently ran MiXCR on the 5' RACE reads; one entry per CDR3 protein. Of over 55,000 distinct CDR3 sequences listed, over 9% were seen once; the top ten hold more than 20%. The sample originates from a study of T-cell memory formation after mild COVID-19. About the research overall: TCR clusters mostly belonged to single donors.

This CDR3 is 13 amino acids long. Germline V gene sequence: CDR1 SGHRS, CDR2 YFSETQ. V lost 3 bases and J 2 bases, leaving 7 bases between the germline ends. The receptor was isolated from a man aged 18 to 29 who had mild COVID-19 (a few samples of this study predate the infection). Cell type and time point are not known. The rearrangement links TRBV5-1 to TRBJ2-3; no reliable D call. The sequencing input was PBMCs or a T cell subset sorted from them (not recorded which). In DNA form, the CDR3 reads TGCGCCAGCAGCTCGACCTTCACAGATACGCAGTATTTT. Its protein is CASSSTFTDTQYF.